This T cell receptor (beta chain) comes out of a study of cytomegalovirus exposure and HLA in healthy donors. At the level of the study: An earlier analysis identified 117 million unique TCR beta sequences in about 180 million T cells. Notes on the study in general: A later examination showed that TCR association rates differed by HLA locus, with DRB1 most and HLA-C fewest.

Both 60 Vbeta primers and 13 Jbeta primers went into the PCR. Sequencing was performed with immunoSEQ multiplex PCR; in TCRdb, only in-frame clones are kept and a portion is missing. The sample consists of about 210,000 clones, about 81% of them appearing once. This clone showed up just once. No antigen is known for it. This TCR came from a man aged 40-49 years in good health and CMV-seropositive. Material for sequencing was PBMCs.

The CDR3 DNA follows: TGTGCCAGCAGCGCCAGGGGTTTCCAAGAGACCCAGTACTTC. It specifies CASSARGFQETQYF. The chain has TRBV9 and TRBJ2-5; weak D call: TRBD1 (6 bases). The V end was cut by 3 bases, the J end by 1 base, with 10 bases between. The germline V gene encodes CDR1 SGDLS and CDR2 YYNGEE. CDR3 length equals 14 residues.